The 2 T cell receptor beta chains reported below all come from one sample, sequenced in a study of response to subunit inactivated influenza vaccine. TCRdb re-analysed the RT-PCR reads in MiXCR, keeping a single row per CDR3 protein. Here the sample spans around 520,000 distinct CDR3 sequences, about 25% being singletons. Sequences were derived from CD4+ T cells sorted from PBMCs, sampled around 5 days after vaccination. All receptors derive from a man aged 50 or older who received an inactivated influenza vaccine.

This clonotype has just a few counts. The chain carries TRBV10-3 and TRBJ2-4, with D hard to call. CDR1 and CDR2 from the germline V gene are ENHRY and SYGVKD. The CDR3 length is 14 residues. Trimming shortened V by 3 bases and J by 0 bases, and 6 bases separated the two germline ends. In nucleotides, the CDR3 is TGTGCCATCAGTGACCGGGTAGCCAAAAACATTCAGTACTTC. Encoded protein: CAISDRVAKNIQYF.

This clonotype was found a few times. This chain uses TRBV5-1 with TRBJ2-5; D not certain. The germline V gene has CDR1 SGHRS and CDR2 YFSETQ. The V end was cut by 1 base, the J end by 1 base, with 14 bases between. The CDR3 length is 16 residues. The CDR3 DNA reads as TGCGCCAGCAGCTTGTACGGCGTTGGGTTCCAAGAGACCCAGTACTTC. Translated: CASSLYGVGFQETQYF.